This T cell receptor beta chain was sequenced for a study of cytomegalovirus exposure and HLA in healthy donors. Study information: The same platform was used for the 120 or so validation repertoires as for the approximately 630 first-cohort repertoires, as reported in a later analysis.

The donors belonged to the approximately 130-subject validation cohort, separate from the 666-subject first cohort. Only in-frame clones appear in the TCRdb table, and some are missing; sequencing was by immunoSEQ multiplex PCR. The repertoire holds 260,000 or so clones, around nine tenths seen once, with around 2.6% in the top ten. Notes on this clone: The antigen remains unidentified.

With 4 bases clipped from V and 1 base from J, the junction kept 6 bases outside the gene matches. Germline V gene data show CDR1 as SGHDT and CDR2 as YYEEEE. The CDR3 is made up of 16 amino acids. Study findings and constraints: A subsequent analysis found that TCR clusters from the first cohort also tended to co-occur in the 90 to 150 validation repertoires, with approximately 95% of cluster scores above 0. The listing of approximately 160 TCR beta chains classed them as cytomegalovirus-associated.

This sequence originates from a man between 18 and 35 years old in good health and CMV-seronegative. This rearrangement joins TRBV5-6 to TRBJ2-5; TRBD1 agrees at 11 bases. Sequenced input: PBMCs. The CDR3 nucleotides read TGTGCCAGCAGCGAGGACAGGGGGCAAGGCCAAGAGACCCAGTACTTC. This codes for CASSEDRGQGQETQYF.